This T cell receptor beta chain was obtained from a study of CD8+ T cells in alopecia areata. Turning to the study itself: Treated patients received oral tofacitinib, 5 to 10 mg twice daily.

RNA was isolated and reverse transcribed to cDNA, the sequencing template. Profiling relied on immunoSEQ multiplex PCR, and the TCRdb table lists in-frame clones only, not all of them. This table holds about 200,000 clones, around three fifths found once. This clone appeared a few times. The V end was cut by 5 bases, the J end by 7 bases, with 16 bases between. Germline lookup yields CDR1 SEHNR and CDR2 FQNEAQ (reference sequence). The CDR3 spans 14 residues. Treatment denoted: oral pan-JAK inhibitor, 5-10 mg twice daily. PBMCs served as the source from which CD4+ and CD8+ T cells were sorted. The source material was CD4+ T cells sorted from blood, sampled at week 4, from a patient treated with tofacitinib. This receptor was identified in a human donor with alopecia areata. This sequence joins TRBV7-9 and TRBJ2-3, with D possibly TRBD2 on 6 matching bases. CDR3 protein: CASSDRDLKYTQYF. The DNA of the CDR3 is TGTGCCAGCAGCGACCGGGACTTAAAGTATACGCAGTATTTT.